These 26 T cell receptor beta chains share one sample of origin, sequenced in a study of cytomegalovirus exposure and HLA in healthy donors. The PCR ran on 60 Vbeta and 13 Jbeta primers. The repertoire was sequenced with immunoSEQ multiplex PCR; TCRdb's copy has only in-frame clones and lacks some. The table lists fewer than 200,000 clones, 80% to 85% of them singletons. The sequenced material came from PBMCs. The receptors stem from a girl aged 2 to 10 in good health and CMV-seropositive.

The chain couples TRBV18 to TRBJ1-5; D is perhaps TRBD1 (5 bases). Trimming stripped 2 bases from V and 5 bases from J, with 7 bases between. There are 13 residues in the CDR3. The germline V gene has CDR1 KGHSH and CDR2 LQKENI. CDR3 sequence (DNA): TGTGCCAGCTCACCAGGGGACTATCAGCCCCAGCATTTT. It yields the protein CASSPGDYQPQHF. Supplemented by reference TRBV18 and TRBJ1-5, the full variable domain reads NAGVMQNPRHLVRRRGQEARLRCSPMKGHSHVYWYRQLPEEGLKFMVYLQKENIIDESGMPKERFSAEFPKEGPSILRIQQVVRGDSAAYFCASSPGDYQPQHFGDGTRLSIL.

V and J are TRBV28 and TRBJ1-2; perhaps TRBD1 as D (5 bases). The CDR3 has 13 residues. In germline, CDR1 is MDHEN, CDR2 SYDVKM. Trimming cost V 6 bases and J 5 bases, with 13 bases left between them. CDR3 nucleotide sequence: TGTGCCAGCAGCCTGACAGTTTTTTATGGCTACACCTTC. It specifies CASSLTVFYGYTF.

This chain joins TRBV18 and TRBJ2-1, with D perhaps matching TRBD2 (6 bases). The CDR3 covers 14 residues. CDR1 KGHSH and CDR2 LQKENI come from the germline V gene. The ends were cut back, 5 bases at V and 6 bases at J, with 14 bases in the middle. CDR3 in DNA: TGTGCCAGCTCAGGCGGGGCCCCTGCCAATGAGCAGTTCTTC. Protein product: CASSGGAPANEQFF.

This rearrangement joins TRBV27 to TRBJ2-7, with a tentative D call TRBD1 (6 bases). CDR1 is MNHEY, CDR2 SMNVEV, per germline (reference sequence). Trimming cost V 5 bases and J 0 bases, with 14 bases left between them. This CDR3 is built from 15 residues. CDR3 residues: CASSRKTGFSYEQYF. CDR3 in DNA: TGTGCCAGCAGTCGTAAAACAGGGTTCTCCTACGAGCAGTACTTC.

The V gene is TRBV27, the J gene TRBJ2-1; maybe TRBD2 (6 bases). Trimming stripped 6 bases from V and 7 bases from J, with 22 bases between. This CDR3 has 16 amino acids. In germline, CDR1 is MNHEY, CDR2 SMNVEV (reference sequence). This chain's CDR3 is CASSVNLARAPNEQFF. The CDR3 DNA reads as TGTGCCAGCAGCGTCAATCTAGCGAGGGCCCCAAATGAGCAGTTCTTC.

The V gene is TRBV9, the J gene TRBJ1-3; D gene unclear. This CDR3 spans 17 amino acids. Trimming left V 0 bases short and J 0 bases short, with 13 bases between. Germline-derived CDR1 and CDR2 are SGDLS and YYNGEE. The CDR3 DNA is TGTGCCAGCAGCGTAGTTCTAGGTGTTAGCTCTGGAAACACCATATATTTT. Protein: CASSVVLGVSSGNTIYF.

The rearrangement links TRBV5-6 to TRBJ1-2; D call uncertain. Germline values: CDR1 SGHDT, CDR2 YYEEEE. Trimming cost V 2 bases and J 4 bases, with 3 bases left between them. This CDR3 region has 11 residues. CDR3 nucleotide sequence: TGTGCCAGCAGCTTCCTCTATGGCTACACCTTC. This translates into CASSFLYGYTF.

This chain joins TRBV4-2 and TRBJ2-1; 10 bases agree with TRBD2. Germline assignment: CDR1 LGHNA and CDR2 YNFKEQ. There are 17 residues in the CDR3. Trimming at V came to 0 bases and at J to 6 bases, leaving 8 bases not matched to a gene. CDR3 nucleotides: TGTGCCAGCAGCCAAGAGGAGGGAGGACTAGCGGCCAATGAGCAGTTCTTC. Encoded protein: CASSQEEGGLAANEQFF.

V usage is TRBV5-6 and J usage is TRBJ2-5; D gene unclear. CDR1 is SGHDT and CDR2 is YYEEEE in the germline V gene. Trimming took off 2 bases at V and 2 bases at J, with 10 bases between the two ends. This CDR3 is 14 amino acids long. In nucleotides, the CDR3 is TGTGCCAGCAGCTTAGAGGATACTCAAGAGACCCAGTACTTC. Amino acids: CASSLEDTQETQYF.

This rearrangement joins TRBV19 to TRBJ2-1, with unresolved D. This CDR3 has 13 amino acids. CDR1 and CDR2 from the germline V gene are LNHDA and SQIVND (reference sequence). Between the trimmed V and J ends, which lost 4 bases and 3 bases, there was a span of 7 bases. As DNA, the CDR3 is TGTGCCAGTAGTACTTCCCTCTACAATGAGCAGTTCTTC. Residues: CASSTSLYNEQFF.

This chain links TRBV10-3 with TRBJ2-3; perhaps TRBD2 as D (6 bases). The germline V and J ends were trimmed by 7 bases and 2 bases, with 10 bases remaining between them. Germline CDR1 and CDR2: ENHRY and SYGVKD. CDR3 size: 13 residues. The CDR3 nucleotides read TGTGCCATCACCGGGGAGGTCACAGATACGCAGTATTTT. Its translation is CAITGEVTDTQYF.

DNA of the CDR3: TGTGCCAGCGTACATAGGGGGTCTGGGGCCAACGTCCTGACTTTC. Its protein product is CASVHRGSGANVLTF. The chain has TRBV13 and TRBJ2-6, with D possibly being TRBD1 (6 bases). V lost 8 bases to trimming and J lost 1 base, with 12 bases between them. CDR3 length: 15 residues. CDR1 is PRHDT and CDR2 is FYEKMQ in the germline V gene (reference sequence).

The rearrangement uses TRBV29-1 and TRBJ1-1; D unresolved. Trimming stripped 2 bases from V and 1 base from J, with 5 bases between. The CDR3 runs to 12 residues. The germline CDR1 and CDR2 sequences are SQVTM and ANQGSEA. The CDR3 nucleotides are TGCAGCGTTGAACACACGAACACTGAAGCTTTCTTT. Translated: CSVEHTNTEAFF.

The chain combines TRBV5-1 with TRBJ1-1; TRBD1 might be the D (5 bases). The ends were cut back, 3 bases at V and 0 bases at J, with 12 bases in the middle. Germline assignment: CDR1 SGHRS and CDR2 YFSETQ. The CDR3 consists of 15 residues. As DNA, the CDR3 is TGCGCCAGCAGCTCCACCGACAGCTTGAACACTGAAGCTTTCTTT. Translated: CASSSTDSLNTEAFF.

The chain employs TRBV2 and TRBJ2-2, with 10 nucleotides matching TRBD2. Trimming cost V 10 bases and J 6 bases; bases outside gene matches: 14. This CDR3 region has 16 residues. Germline CDR1 SNHLY, CDR2 FYNNEI. The CDR3 region has the DNA TGTGCCACCAAGCAGTCTAGCGGGAGAATATCCGGGGAGCTGTTTTTT. It translates to CATKQSSGRISGELFF.

The J gene is TRBJ2-1, the V gene TRBV19, with 8 bases fitting TRBD2. The CDR3 has 13 amino acids. From germline, CDR1 is LNHDA and CDR2 SQIVND (reference sequence). Trimming took 10 bases from V and 4 from J; bases not matched to a gene: 6. CDR3 in amino acids: CATRERGYNEQFF. In DNA, the CDR3 is TGTGCCACTCGGGAGCGGGGGTACAATGAGCAGTTCTTC.

The CDR3 sequence: CASSPGRFNEQFF. CDR3 DNA sequence: TGCGCCAGCAGCCCCGGGAGGTTTAATGAGCAGTTCTTC. This chain joins TRBV23-1 and TRBJ2-1; TRBD2 matches at 7 bases. TRBV23-1 is marked as an open reading frame, function uncertain. The junction had 6 bases not matched to a gene; V was cut back by 6 bases and J by 7 bases. The CDR3 sequence is 13 residues long.

The CDR3 spells CASSIGGTNEQFF. Written as DNA, the CDR3 is TGTGCCAGCTCGATCGGAGGGACCAATGAGCAGTTCTTC. The V gene is TRBV6-5, the J gene TRBJ2-1; tentatively, D is TRBD2 (6 bases). The CDR3 has 13 amino acids. Germline V gene data show CDR1 as MNHEY and CDR2 as SVGAGI. V was cut by 8 bases and J by 6 bases, with 14 bases left in between.

With respect to this clone: The identical CDR3 is also encoded by other nucleotide sequences in the sample. DNA for the CDR3: TGTGCCAGTAGTATTGGAGGGAACACTGAAGCTTTCTTT. The encoded protein is CASSIGGNTEAFF. This chain links TRBV19 with TRBJ1-1; the D is unclear. Germline V gives CDR1 LNHDA, CDR2 SQIVND (reference sequence). There are 13 residues in the CDR3. The V gene lost 3 bases and the J gene lost 1 base, with 6 bases spanning the gap.

V is TRBV5-1 and J is TRBJ2-7, with 11 bases matching TRBD2. V dropped 7 bases and J dropped 6; count of bases not matched to a gene: 9. The CDR3 length is 14 residues. CDR1 is SGHRS, CDR2 YFSETQ, per germline. The CDR3 DNA is TGCGCCAGCGGGACTAGCGGATACCCCCTCGAGCAGTACTTC. This translates into CASGTSGYPLEQYF.

The CDR3 DNA is TGTGCCTGGAGTGTAGCAGGGGTCCTCTATGGCTACACCTTC. It yields the protein CAWSVAGVLYGYTF. V is TRBV30 and J is TRBJ1-2, with D possibly being TRBD1 (6 bases). Looked up from germline, CDR1 is GTSNPN and CDR2 is SVGIG (reference sequence). There are 14 residues in the CDR3. V lost 0 bases to trimming and J lost 4 bases, with 12 bases between them.

The chain couples TRBV7-9 to TRBJ2-3, with a tentative D call TRBD2 (6 bases). The ends were cut back, 7 bases at V and 0 bases at J, with 17 bases in the middle. Germline-derived CDR1 and CDR2 are SEHNR and FQNEAQ (reference sequence). The CDR3 is 16 residues long. This CDR3 is CASTPGAGLSTDTQYF. The CDR3, as DNA: TGTGCCAGCACCCCCGGGGCGGGATTAAGCACAGATACGCAGTATTTT.

The chain has TRBV5-1 and TRBJ2-1; possibly TRBD2 for D (5 bases). CDR3 length: 15 residues. The germline CDR1 and CDR2 sequences are SGHRS and YFSETQ. With 1 base removed from V and 6 bases from J, the gap between germline ends came to 14 bases. The CDR3 bases are TGCGCCAGCAGCTTGACTCGGGGAGACTCCAATGAGCAGTTCTTC. This gives the protein CASSLTRGDSNEQFF. The whole variable domain, remainder taken from reference TRBV5-1 and TRBJ2-1, is KAGVTQTPRYLIKTRGQQVTLSCSPISGHRSVSWYQQTPGQGLQFLFEYFSETQRNKGNFPGRFSGRQFSNSRSEMNVSTLELGDSALYLCASSLTRGDSNEQFFGPGTRLTVL.

J is TRBJ2-6 and V is TRBV9; 8 bases map to TRBD1. Trimming at V came to 0 bases and at J to 2 bases, leaving 4 bases not matched to a gene. Germline loops: CDR1 SGDLS, CDR2 YYNGEE. The CDR3 spans 17 residues. The CDR3 sequence is CASSVVQGAAGANVLTF. DNA of the CDR3: TGTGCCAGCAGCGTAGTCCAGGGGGCCGCTGGGGCCAACGTCCTGACTTTC.

Note on this clone: Other nucleotide sequences from this sample produce the same CDR3. The chain is built from TRBV28 and TRBJ1-4; D is ambiguous. V was pared by 3 bases and J by 8 bases, with 10 bases between. This CDR3 comprises 13 residues. Germline CDR1 is MDHEN and CDR2 is SYDVKM. The CDR3 here is CASSFGGSEKLFF. The CDR3 bases are TGTGCCAGCAGTTTTGGAGGGTCGGAAAAACTGTTTTTT.

In nucleotides, the CDR3 is TGTGCCAGCAGCTTAAGTAAGCCGAGGAACACTGAAGCTTTCTTT. Residues: CASSLSKPRNTEAFF. The V and J genes are TRBV11-1 and TRBJ1-1; the D is unclear. Between the trimmed V and J ends, which lost 2 bases and 1 base, there was a span of 11 bases. The CDR3 has 15 residues. Germline CDR1 SGHAT, CDR2 FQDESV (reference sequence).